This T cell receptor (beta chain) was profiled in a study of blood T cell repertoires in COVID-19 (dated by TCRdb to 2020 to 2022). Study-wide context: Samples from collaborators originated in the United States, Italy and Spain and spanned both the acute and convalescent phases of COVID-19. The dataset comprised deeply sampled blood TCRbeta repertoires from subjects exposed to, actively infected with, or recovered from COVID-19. The repertoires were made available in a free public database intended to serve as a resource for research on the immune response to SARS-CoV-2. Sample metadata almost always included a de-identified subject ID, COVID-19 status, age in years and sex. The prospective study material was composed of cDNA or gDNA derived from T cells, B-cell-depleted T cells, or PBMCs. Samples came from the ongoing ImmuneRACE study (first 160 participants) plus 1,254 subjects from 6 global collaborators. HLA class I and class II types, where available, came from metadata supplied by the sample provider rather than from assay-based typing. Here is what the overall study found, with its caveats: The amount of clinical and demographic metadata varied by source and participant and was provided uncurated.

TCRbeta CDR3 regions were amplified from genomic DNA using the immunoSEQ Assay, a bias-controlled multiplex PCR. The authors processed their data as follows. Nucleated cell counts per sample were estimated from amplification of reference gene primers within the assay. Sequence reads were collapsed and filtered to measure the absolute abundance of every unique TCRbeta CDR3 rearrangement. For each sample, productive Simpson clonality was calculated by taking the square root of Simpson's diversity index across productive rearrangements. TCRdb retrieved this table from immuneACCESS and kept in-frame rearrangements only. Not all clones are present; in checked studies, unresolved V genes account for under half, and no reason is known for the remainder. The V and J calls and clone size come from that table; D and trimming were worked out from the DNA. The sample table holds under 200,000 clones, of which 84% were seen once. The ten top clones hold 3.2% of the sample.

The trim is 3 bases for V and 6 bases for J, with a gap of 11 bases between the germline ends. The CDR3 starts with the cysteine, ends with the phenylalanine, and has 13 residues. Left in the record is the CDR3 DNA by itself, 39 bases read in frame from the first base. Worth noting for this clone: This receptor's antigen is unknown. One base away there is no much larger clone; base qualities are not given.

Participants in the prospective study were enrolled through a virtual design, were aged roughly 18 to 90 years, and lived in fewer than 30 United States geographic areas. In the prospective study, participants were assigned to cohorts based on the clinical history participants reported in a screening survey and a study questionnaire. A participant counted as exposed if, within 2 weeks of entering the study, that participant had been in contact with someone who had a PCR-confirmed or clinician-diagnosed COVID-19 case. In the prospective study, mobile phlebotomists collected whole blood, serum and a nasopharyngeal or oropharyngeal swab from each participant. Additional blood draws and questionnaires over an approximately two-month period could optionally be provided by prospective study participants. Before DNA extraction, blood samples from the prospective study were shipped at room temperature or frozen.

The material sequenced was PBMCs or T cells enriched from blood (not recorded which). Here the chain combines TRBV12-3 or TRBV12-4 and TRBJ1-1, with no reliable assignment of the D segment. The sequence was collected from a woman in her twenties or thirties who had been exposed to COVID-19. CDR3 loop: CASSFDLASEAFF. The nucleotide sequence reads TGTGCCAGCAGTTTCGATCTGGCATCTGAAGCTTTCTTT.